Listed below are T cell receptor beta chains from one sample, sequenced in a study of type 1 regulatory T cells. TCRdb itself ran the reads through MiXCR, one entry per CDR3 protein. The table includes 80,000 to 100,000 distinct CDR3 sequences, 30% to 35% detected once. The sample was CD4+ T cells, either the whole sample or a sorted fraction (not recorded which). These receptors were taken from a human donor in good health. Both conserved end residues are part of each CDR3. Fields, in order: J gene, D gene, clone size, V gene, CDR3 length, CDR3 protein, CDR3 DNA. D genes are given only for firm matches. Clone size appears in some rows only: once, few, many, or a class for an expanded clone.

TRBJ2-1	NA	NA	TRBV23-1	16	CASSQSPGIPYNEQFF	TGCGCCAGCAGTCAATCGCCGGGAATACCCTACAATGAGCAGTTCTTC
TRBJ2-2	NA	NA	TRBV5-4	15	CASRTWEVYTGELFF	TGTGCCAGCAGGACATGGGAGGTCTACACCGGGGAGCTGTTTTTT
TRBJ1-4	NA	NA	TRBV3-1	15	CASSPRAPTNEKLFF	TGTGCCAGCAGCCCCCGGGCCCCAACTAATGAAAAACTGTTTTTT
TRBJ2-7	NA	few	TRBV9	14	CASSVQGGSYEQYF	TGTGCCAGCAGCGTCCAGGGGGGTTCCTACGAGCAGTACTTC
TRBJ2-3	NA	NA	TRBV5-1	11	CASSDKDTQYF	TGCGCCAGCAGCGATAAAGATACGCAGTATTTT
TRBJ1-2	TRBD1	NA	TRBV29-1	13	CSVWTGTNYGYTF	TGCAGCGTGTGGACAGGGACGAACTATGGCTACACCTTC
TRBJ1-1	NA	NA	TRBV6-1	16	CASSVFGGATVGEAFF	TGTGCCAGCAGTGTGTTCGGGGGGGCGACGGTGGGTGAAGCTTTCTTT
TRBJ2-1	TRBD2	NA	TRBV15	14	CATSIPSGNNEQFF	TGTGCCACCAGCATTCCTAGCGGAAACAATGAGCAGTTCTTC
TRBJ1-5	NA	NA	TRBV5-6	15	CASSLLRGGNQPQHF	TGTGCCAGCAGCTTGTTGAGGGGAGGCAATCAGCCCCAGCATTTT
TRBJ2-7	NA	few	TRBV6-2/TRBV6-3	17	CASSPGRPLRRSYEQYF	TGTGCCAGCAGCCCGGGACGGCCGTTGAGAAGGTCCTACGAGCAGTACTTC
TRBJ2-3	NA	NA	TRBV29-1	11	CSSSQTDTQYF	TGCAGCTCGAGCCAAACAGATACGCAGTATTTT
TRBJ1-3	NA	few	TRBV7-2	14	CASSFRVIGNTIYF	TGTGCCAGCAGCTTTCGAGTAATCGGAAACACCATATATTTT
TRBJ2-5	TRBD1	few	TRBV3-1	13	CASSQGQGETQYF	TGTGCCAGCAGCCAAGGACAGGGAGAGACCCAGTACTTC
TRBJ2-7	NA	NA	TRBV7-6	14	CASSRTDGSYEQYF	TGTGCCAGCAGCCGAACTGACGGTTCCTACGAGCAGTACTTC
TRBJ2-2	NA	few	TRBV5-1	14	CASSFDRPTGELFF	TGCGCCAGCAGCTTTGACAGGCCCACCGGGGAGCTGTTTTTT
TRBJ2-2	TRBD2	few	TRBV30	15	CAWPRDYLNTGELFF	TGTGCCTGGCCGCGGGACTACCTGAACACCGGGGAGCTGTTTTTT
TRBJ2-7	TRBD2	few	TRBV5-4	14	CASSFFLRGDEQYF	TGTGCCAGCAGCTTTTTTCTCCGGGGGGACGAGCAGTACTTC
TRBJ2-1	TRBD1	few	TRBV9	17	CASSVGPGQGFPNEQFF	TGTGCCAGCAGCGTAGGTCCGGGACAGGGTTTTCCAAATGAGCAGTTCTTC
TRBJ2-5	NA	NA	TRBV24-1	13	CATSEAGRETQYF	TGTGCCACCAGTGAGGCAGGGAGGGAGACCCAGTACTTC
TRBJ1-2	NA	NA	TRBV10-3	15	CAISEPGTEAYGYTF	TGTGCCATCAGTGAGCCAGGGACGGAGGCCTATGGCTACACCTTC
TRBJ2-1	TRBD2	few	TRBV20-1	15	CSARDRAGGPGEQFF	TGCAGTGCTAGAGATAGGGCGGGAGGGCCAGGTGAGCAGTTCTTC
TRBJ2-5	NA	NA	TRBV20-1	14	CSASGGGGQETQYF	TGCAGTGCTAGCGGGGGTGGGGGACAAGAGACCCAGTACTTC